This T cell receptor (beta chain) was sequenced in a study of cytomegalovirus exposure and HLA in healthy donors. Study conclusions and caveats: The study recorded over 150 TCR beta chains that were cytomegalovirus-associated.

This clone was picked up one time. The antigen is undetermined. PCR primers comprised 60 Vbeta and 13 Jbeta primers. Sequencing used immunoSEQ multiplex PCR; TCRdb keeps in-frame clones, though not all of them. The sample holds approximately 130,000 clones, approximately 72% seen once. The donors gave bone marrow, and they were healthy. This donor's CMV serostatus is unrecorded. What was sequenced was PBMCs. The TCR was taken from a human donor in good health.

This CDR3 is CASSSGLAENYNEQFF. The CDR3 DNA reads as TGTGCCAGCAGCTCTGGACTAGCGGAAAACTACAATGAGCAGTTCTTC. The gene calls are TRBV7-3 and TRBJ2-1, with 10 bases matching TRBD2. This CDR3 has 16 residues. V lost 4 bases to trimming and J lost 3 bases; unmatched junction nucleotides: 6. Germline V gene sequence: CDR1 SGHTA, CDR2 FQGTGA.